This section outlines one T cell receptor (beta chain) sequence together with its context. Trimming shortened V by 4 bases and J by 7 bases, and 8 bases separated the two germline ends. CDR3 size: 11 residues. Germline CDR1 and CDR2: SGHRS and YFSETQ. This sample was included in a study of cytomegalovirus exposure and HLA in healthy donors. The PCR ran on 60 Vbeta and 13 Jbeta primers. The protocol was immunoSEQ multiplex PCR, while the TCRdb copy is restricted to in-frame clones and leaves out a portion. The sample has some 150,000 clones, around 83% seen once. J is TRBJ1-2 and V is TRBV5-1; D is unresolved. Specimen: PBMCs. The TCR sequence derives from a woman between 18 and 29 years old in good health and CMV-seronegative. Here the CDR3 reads CASSGGVGYTF. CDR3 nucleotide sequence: TGCGCCAGCAGCGGCGGAGTTGGCTACACCTTC.